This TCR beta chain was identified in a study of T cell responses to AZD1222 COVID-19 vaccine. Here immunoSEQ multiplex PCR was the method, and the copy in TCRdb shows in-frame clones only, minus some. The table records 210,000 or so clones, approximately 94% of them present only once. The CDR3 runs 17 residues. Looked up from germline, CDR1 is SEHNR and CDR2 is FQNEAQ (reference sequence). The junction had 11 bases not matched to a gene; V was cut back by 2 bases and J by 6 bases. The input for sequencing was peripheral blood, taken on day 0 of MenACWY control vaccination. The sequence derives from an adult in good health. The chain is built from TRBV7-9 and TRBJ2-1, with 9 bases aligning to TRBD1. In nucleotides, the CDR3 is TGTGCCAGCAGCTTACCTCCTCCGGGACAGGGTTCCAATGAGCAGTTCTTC. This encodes CASSLPPPGQGSNEQFF.